This TCR beta chain was found in a study of cytomegalovirus exposure and HLA in healthy donors. Study-wide results and caveats: The dataset shows that most TCR sequences were rare, while some public TCRs occurred in many donors. The CMV antigen specificity of a few CMV-associated chains was confirmed through in vitro analysis. Some V segments, TRBV6-2 and TRBV6-3 among them, were indistinguishable and were therefore excluded. One cluster of highly shared sequence variants probably arose as a sequencing artifact.

The PCR made use of 60 Vbeta and 13 Jbeta primers. Some clones are missing from TCRdb's copy, which holds only in-frame ones; the method was immunoSEQ multiplex PCR. The sample lists hundreds of thousands of clones, over 80% occurring once. V was pared by 5 bases and J by 1 base, with 6 bases of the junction left unmatched. The CDR3 length is 15 residues. Germline V CDR1 and CDR2: LNHDA, SQIVND (reference sequence). As to this clone: Its antigen is unknown.

The sample comprised PBMCs. The origin of this receptor is a boy aged 2 to 10 in good health and CMV-seronegative. This sequence joins TRBV19 and TRBJ2-3, with 7 bases matching TRBD2. CDR3 sequence: CASSAGVGGTDTQYF. CDR3 nucleotides: TGTGCCAGTAGTGCGGGGGTTGGCGGCACAGATACGCAGTATTTT.